This TCR beta chain was retrieved from a study of blood T cell repertoires in COVID-19. Whole-study context: There were acute and convalescent COVID-19 samples, and they came from the United States, Italy and Spain.

The V and J ends lost 3 bases and 8 bases, in that order; junction bases with no gene match: 7. This CDR3 contains 15 residues. CDR1 MRHNA and CDR2 SNTAGT come from the germline V gene. In the source study's methods: Researchers report that nucleated cell counts were estimated from reference gene primer amplification. TCRdb's copy holds only in-frame clones and misses some; the assay was immunoSEQ multiplex PCR. For V, J and clone size, that table is used; D and trimming come from the DNA. The data hold fewer than 200,000 clones, with roughly 90% observed a single time. The sequenced sample was peripheral blood. V usage is TRBV6-4 and J usage is TRBJ1-2, with 12 bases fitting TRBD1. The clonotype comes from a man aged 18 to 29 with COVID-19, enrolled during active disease. CDR3 region: CASSESGTGGDGYTF. CDR3 coding DNA: TGTGCCAGCAGTGAGTCCGGGACAGGGGGCGACGGCTACACCTTC.